The clone carrying this TCR beta chain was seen repeatedly, ten times or more. Its antigen is unidentified. The sample comes from a study of Graves' ophthalmopathy and Graves' hyperthyroidism. Turning to the study itself: Prior to any treatment, peripheral blood was collected at the time of initial diagnosis.

General study results and limits: Among expanded thyroid clonotypes above 0.001 frequency, most also occurred in blood.

The germline V gene encodes CDR1 SGHRS and CDR2 YFSETQ. The CDR3 length is 16 residues. The V and J ends lost 3 bases and 1 base, in that order; junction bases with no gene match: 3. RNA transcripts provided the template for amplifying TCR beta CDR3 regions. HTBI-primed RT-PCR formed the first round, and a multiplex PCR formed the second. One entry per CDR3 protein results from TCRdb running MiXCR on the multiplex PCR reads. In the table there are hundreds of thousands of distinct CDR3 sequences, 20% to 25% of which are singletons. Sequences were obtained from peripheral blood. The TCR comes from a woman aged 18-29 years with stable Graves' hyperthyroidism. Some clones in this sample may be carry-over from other donors' samples. V and J are TRBV5-1 and TRBJ2-2, with 10 nucleotides matching TRBD2. The CDR3 is CASSYIAGGNTGELFF. For the CDR3, the DNA is TGCGCCAGCAGCTACATAGCGGGGGGGAACACCGGGGAGCTGTTTTTT.